Each of the 2 T cell receptor beta chains below was sequenced from the same sample in a study of T cells expressing NK-cell markers. From the 5' RACE reads, TCRdb lists one entry per CDR3 protein and no DNA. Its clone listing holds 500,000 or so distinct CDR3 sequences. The sequenced material came from blood T cells: a sorted CD56 or NKG2C T cell subset, CD4+ or CD8+ T cells, or bulk PBMC T cells (not recorded which). These receptors were collected from a man in his late teens or twenties in good health.

This chain links TRBV5-6 with TRBJ2-1; TCRdb indicates TRBD1, and absent DNA this call remains unverified. CDR1 SGHDT and CDR2 YYEEEE come from the germline V gene. CDR3 length equals 17 residues. The CDR3 here is CASSLPGTGDLYNEQFF.

The J gene is TRBJ2-3, the V gene TRBV11-2. In germline, CDR1 is SGHAT, CDR2 FQNNGV. This CDR3 is 16 amino acids long. CDR3 in amino acids: CASSLVPGLAGDTQYF.